Only a few counts were recorded for the clone carrying this T cell receptor beta chain. Its antigen remains unidentified. The whole isolated RNA underwent reverse transcription, so sequencing captured expressed TCRB transcripts. Only in-frame clones appear in the TCRdb table, and some are missing; sequencing was by immunoSEQ multiplex PCR. The repertoire includes about 340,000 clones, about 13% of them detected once, and roughly 0.015% sits in the top ten. The record originates from a study of beta chain features in type 1 diabetes. Study-wide findings and caveats: A moderate, significant TCRB CDR3 shortening appeared in type 1 diabetes across four CD4+ subsets.

Deletions cut 2 bases from V and 0 bases from J, with 8 bases between. The CDR3 is made up of 15 amino acids. CDR1 is LNHNV and CDR2 is YYDKDF in the germline V gene (reference sequence). Sequenced: naive CD4+ T cells from blood. This TCR was recovered from a woman between 18 and 29 years old with type 1 diabetes. The chain uses TRBV15 and TRBJ2-1, with a possible D match to TRBD2 (6 bases). The DNA of the CDR3 is TGTGCCACCAGCAGACGCGGGGCCTCCTACAATGAGCAGTTCTTC. Its translation: CATSRRGASYNEQFF.